The 2 T cell receptor beta chains in this list originate from one sample, sequenced in a study of OX40 agonist ivuxolimab in advanced cancers. Clones were sequenced by immunoSEQ multiplex PCR, and TCRdb holds only the in-frame ones, with some missing. The sample includes tens of thousands of clones, 70% to 85% of them seen just once. Sequenced material: CD4+ or CD8+ T cells sorted from blood, taken in a trial of the OX40 agonist ivuxolimab. Source of these receptors: an adult with an advanced solid tumor such as melanoma, head and neck, liver or kidney cancer.

DNA for the CDR3: TGCGCCAGCAGCCAAGGGTCAGCCTACCTCTATGGCTACACCTTC. Amino acids: CASSQGSAYLYGYTF. The chain is built from TRBV4-1 and TRBJ1-2; no definite D call. V gave up 1 base and J gave up 4 bases, with 13 bases separating them. Looked up from germline, CDR1 is MGHRA and CDR2 is YSYEKL. This CDR3 has 15 amino acids.

This clone is categorized as medium-sized. The V call is TRBV2, the J call TRBJ1-1, with D uncertain. CDR1 and CDR2 from the germline V gene are SNHLY and FYNNEI. The length of the CDR3 is 12 residues. The ends were cut back, 5 bases at V and 1 base at J, with 5 bases in the middle. The CDR3 sequence is CASSFGNTEAFF. CDR3 DNA sequence: TGTGCCAGCAGTTTCGGGAACACTGAAGCTTTCTTT. The whole variable domain, filled in from reference TRBV2 and TRBJ1-1, reads EPEVTQTPSHQVTQMGQEVILRCVPISNHLYFYWYRQILGQKVEFLVSFYNNEISEKSEIFDDQFSVERPDGSNFTLKIRSTKLEDSAMYFCASSFGNTEAFFGQGTRLTVV.